A single TCR beta chain is shown here with its context. This sample is part of a study of blood T cell repertoires in COVID-19. Study details: Italy, Spain and the United States were the sources of the convalescent and acute COVID-19 samples.

There are 15 residues in the CDR3. Germline CDR1 SGHTA, CDR2 FQGTGA. The V end lost 4 bases, the J end lost 7 bases, and 19 bases lay between the germline ends. Authors' analysis steps: From reference gene primer amplification, estimates of nucleated cell counts were derived. Some clones are missing from TCRdb's copy, which holds only in-frame ones; the method was immunoSEQ multiplex PCR. The V and J calls and clone size come from that table; D and trimming were worked out from the DNA. The sample holds more than 250,000 clones, roughly 80% seen once. This TCR derives from a man aged 40-49 years who had been exposed to COVID-19. The chain has TRBV7-3 and TRBJ1-1, with TRBD1 as a possible D gene (6 bases). Sequences were obtained from PBMCs or T cells enriched from blood (not recorded which). The CDR3 region is CASSSYKQGVGEAFF. CDR3 nucleotides: TGTGCCAGCAGCTCGTACAAACAGGGAGTGGGTGAAGCTTTCTTT. The complete variable domain, with remaining parts taken from reference TRBV7-3 and TRBJ1-1, reads GAGVSQTPSNKVTEKGKYVELRCDPISGHTALYWYRQSLGQGPEFLIYFQGTGAADDSGLPNDRFFAVRPEGSVSTLKIQRTERGDSAVYLCASSSYKQGVGEAFFGQGTRLTVV.